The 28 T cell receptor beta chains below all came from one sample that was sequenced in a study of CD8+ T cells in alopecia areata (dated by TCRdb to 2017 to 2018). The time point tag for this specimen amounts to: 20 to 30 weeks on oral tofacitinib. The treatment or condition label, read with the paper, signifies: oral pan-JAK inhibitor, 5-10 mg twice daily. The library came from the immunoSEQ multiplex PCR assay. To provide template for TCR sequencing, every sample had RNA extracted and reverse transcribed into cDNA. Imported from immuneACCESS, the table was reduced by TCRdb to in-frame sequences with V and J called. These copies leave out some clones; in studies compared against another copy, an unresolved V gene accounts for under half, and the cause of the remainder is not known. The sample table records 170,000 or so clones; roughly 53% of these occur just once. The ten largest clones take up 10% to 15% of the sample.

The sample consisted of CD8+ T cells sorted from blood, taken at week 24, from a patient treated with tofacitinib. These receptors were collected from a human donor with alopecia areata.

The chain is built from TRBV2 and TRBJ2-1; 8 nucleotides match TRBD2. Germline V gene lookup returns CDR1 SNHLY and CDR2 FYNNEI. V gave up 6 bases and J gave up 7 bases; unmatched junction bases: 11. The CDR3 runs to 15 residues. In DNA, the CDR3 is TGTGCCAGCAGGGACCCCGGGACTAGTCGGAATGAGCAGTTCTTC. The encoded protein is CASRDPGTSRNEQFF.

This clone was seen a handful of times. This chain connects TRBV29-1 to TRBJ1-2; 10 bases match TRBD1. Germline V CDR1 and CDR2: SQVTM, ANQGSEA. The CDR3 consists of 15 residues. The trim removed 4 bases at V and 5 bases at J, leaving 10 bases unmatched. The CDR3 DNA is TGCAGCGTTGCATCTTCGACAGGGGGCGAGTATGGCTACACCTTC. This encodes CSVASSTGGEYGYTF.

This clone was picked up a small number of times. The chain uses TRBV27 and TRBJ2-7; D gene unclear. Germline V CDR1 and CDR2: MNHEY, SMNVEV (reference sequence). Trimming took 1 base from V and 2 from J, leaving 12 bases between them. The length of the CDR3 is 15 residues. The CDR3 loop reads CASSLYGENPYEQYF. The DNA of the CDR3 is TGTGCCAGCAGTTTATACGGTGAGAACCCCTACGAGCAGTACTTC.

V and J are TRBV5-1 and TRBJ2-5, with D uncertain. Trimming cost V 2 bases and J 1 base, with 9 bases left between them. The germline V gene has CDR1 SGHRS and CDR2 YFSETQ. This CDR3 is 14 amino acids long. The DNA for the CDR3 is TGCGCCAGCAGCTTAAGGAACAGCCAAGAGACCCAGTACTTC. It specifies CASSLRNSQETQYF.

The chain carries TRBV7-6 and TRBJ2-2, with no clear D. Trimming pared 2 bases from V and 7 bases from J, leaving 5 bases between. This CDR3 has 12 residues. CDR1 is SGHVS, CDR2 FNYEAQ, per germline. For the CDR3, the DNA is TGTGCCAGCAGCTTAAAAGTCGGGGAGCTGTTTTTT. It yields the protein CASSLKVGELFF.

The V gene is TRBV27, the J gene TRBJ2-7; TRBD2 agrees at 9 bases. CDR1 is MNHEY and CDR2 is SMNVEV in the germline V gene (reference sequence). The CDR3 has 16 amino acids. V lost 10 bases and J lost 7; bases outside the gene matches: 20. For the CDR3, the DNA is TGTGCCACCCGAGGAATCGGGGGCGGGGGGGCCGAGGAGCAGTACTTC. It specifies CATRGIGGGGAEEQYF.

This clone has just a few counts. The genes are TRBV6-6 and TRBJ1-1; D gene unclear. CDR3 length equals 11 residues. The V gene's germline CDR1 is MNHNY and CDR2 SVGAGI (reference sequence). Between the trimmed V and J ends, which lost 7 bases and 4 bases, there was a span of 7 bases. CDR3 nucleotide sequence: TGTGCCAGCAATGTAGGCACTGAAGCTTTCTTT. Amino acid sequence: CASNVGTEAFF.

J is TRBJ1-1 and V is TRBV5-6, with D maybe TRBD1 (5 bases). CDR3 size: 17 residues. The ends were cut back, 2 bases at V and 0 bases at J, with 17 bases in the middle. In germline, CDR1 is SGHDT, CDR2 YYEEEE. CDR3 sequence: CASSFFGREGLNTEAFF. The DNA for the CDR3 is TGTGCCAGCAGCTTTTTCGGCAGGGAGGGGTTGAACACTGAAGCTTTCTTT.

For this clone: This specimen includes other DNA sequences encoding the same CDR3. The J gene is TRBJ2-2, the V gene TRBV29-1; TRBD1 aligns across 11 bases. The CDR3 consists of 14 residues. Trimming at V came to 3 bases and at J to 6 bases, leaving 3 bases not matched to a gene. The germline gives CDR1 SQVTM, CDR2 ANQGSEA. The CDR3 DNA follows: TGCAGCGTTGACCCGGGACAGGGGGCCGGGGAGCTGTTTTTT. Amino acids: CSVDPGQGAGELFF.

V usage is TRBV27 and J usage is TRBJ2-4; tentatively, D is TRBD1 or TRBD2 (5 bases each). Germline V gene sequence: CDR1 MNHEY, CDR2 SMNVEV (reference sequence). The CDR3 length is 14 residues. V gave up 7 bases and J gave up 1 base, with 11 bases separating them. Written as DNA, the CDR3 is TGTGCCAGCATGGGGGTATCGGCCAAAAACATTCAGTACTTC. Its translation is CASMGVSAKNIQYF.

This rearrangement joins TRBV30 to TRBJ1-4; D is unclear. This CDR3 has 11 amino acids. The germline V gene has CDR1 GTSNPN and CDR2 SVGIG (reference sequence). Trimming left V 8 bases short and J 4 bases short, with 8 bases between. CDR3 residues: CAGANNEKLFF. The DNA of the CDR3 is TGTGCCGGTGCTAATAATGAAAAACTGTTTTTT.

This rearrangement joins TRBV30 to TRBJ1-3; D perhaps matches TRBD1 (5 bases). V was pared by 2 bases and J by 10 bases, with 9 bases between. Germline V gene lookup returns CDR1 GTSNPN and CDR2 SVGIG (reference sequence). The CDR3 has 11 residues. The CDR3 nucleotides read TGTGCCTGGAGTCCGGGGGGGACCATATATTTT. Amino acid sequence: CAWSPGGTIYF. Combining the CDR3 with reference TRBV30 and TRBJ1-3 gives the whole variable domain SQTIHQWPATLVQPVGSPLSLECTVEGTSNPNLYWYRQAAGRGLQLLFYSVGIGQISSEVPQNLSASRPQDRQFILSSKKLLLSDSGFYLCAWSPGGTIYFGEGSWLTVV.

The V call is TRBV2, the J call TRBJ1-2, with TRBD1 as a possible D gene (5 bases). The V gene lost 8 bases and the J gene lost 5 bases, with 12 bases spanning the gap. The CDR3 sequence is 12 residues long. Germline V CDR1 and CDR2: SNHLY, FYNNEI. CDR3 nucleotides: TGTGCCAGCCGAGGGACTGCTTATGGCTACACCTTC. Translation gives CASRGTAYGYTF. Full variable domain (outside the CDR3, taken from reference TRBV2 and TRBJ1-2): EPEVTQTPSHQVTQMGQEVILRCVPISNHLYFYWYRQILGQKVEFLVSFYNNEISEKSEIFDDQFSVERPDGSNFTLKIRSTKLEDSAMYFCASRGTAYGYTFGSGTRLTVV.

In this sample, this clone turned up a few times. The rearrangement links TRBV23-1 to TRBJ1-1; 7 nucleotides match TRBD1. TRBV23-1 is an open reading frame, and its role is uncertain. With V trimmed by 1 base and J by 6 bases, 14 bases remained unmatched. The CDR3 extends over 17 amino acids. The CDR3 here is CASSQYVAGGWCPEAFF. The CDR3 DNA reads TGCGCCAGCAGTCAATATGTGGCAGGGGGTTGGTGTCCTGAAGCTTTCTTT.

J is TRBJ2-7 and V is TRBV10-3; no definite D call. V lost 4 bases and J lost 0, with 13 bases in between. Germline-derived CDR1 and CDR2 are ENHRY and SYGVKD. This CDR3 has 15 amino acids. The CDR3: CAISVKHQSSYEQYF. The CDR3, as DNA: TGTGCCATCAGTGTAAAACACCAATCCTCCTACGAGCAGTACTTC.

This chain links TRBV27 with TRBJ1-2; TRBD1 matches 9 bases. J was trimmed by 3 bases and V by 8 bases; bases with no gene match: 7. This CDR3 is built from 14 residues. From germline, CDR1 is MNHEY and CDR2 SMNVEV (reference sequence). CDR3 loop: CASASGTGYYGYTF. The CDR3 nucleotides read TGTGCCAGCGCCTCCGGGACAGGGTACTATGGCTACACCTTC.

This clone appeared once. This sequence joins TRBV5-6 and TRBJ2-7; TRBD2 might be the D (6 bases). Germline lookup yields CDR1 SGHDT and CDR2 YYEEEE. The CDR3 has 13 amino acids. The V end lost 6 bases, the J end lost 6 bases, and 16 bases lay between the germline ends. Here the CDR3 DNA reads TGTGCCAGCACCACCCCGGCGGGGAGCGAGCAGTACTTC. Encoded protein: CASTTPAGSEQYF.

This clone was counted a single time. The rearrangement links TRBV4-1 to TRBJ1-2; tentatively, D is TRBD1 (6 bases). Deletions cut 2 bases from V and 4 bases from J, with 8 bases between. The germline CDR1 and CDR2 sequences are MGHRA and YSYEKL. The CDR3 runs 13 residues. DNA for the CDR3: TGCGCCAGCAGCCAAACAGGGACCTATGGCTACACCTTC. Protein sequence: CASSQTGTYGYTF.

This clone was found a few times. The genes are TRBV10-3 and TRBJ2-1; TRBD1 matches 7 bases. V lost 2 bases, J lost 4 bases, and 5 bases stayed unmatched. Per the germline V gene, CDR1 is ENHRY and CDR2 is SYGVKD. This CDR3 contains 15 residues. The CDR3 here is CAISEAGGRYNEQFF. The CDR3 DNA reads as TGTGCCATCAGTGAGGCAGGGGGAAGGTACAATGAGCAGTTCTTC.

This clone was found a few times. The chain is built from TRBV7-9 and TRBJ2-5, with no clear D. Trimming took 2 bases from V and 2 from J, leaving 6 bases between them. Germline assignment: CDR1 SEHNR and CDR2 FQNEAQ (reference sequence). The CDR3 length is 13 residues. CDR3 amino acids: CASSLKAQETQYF. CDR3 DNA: TGTGCCAGCAGCTTAAAAGCACAAGAGACCCAGTACTTC.

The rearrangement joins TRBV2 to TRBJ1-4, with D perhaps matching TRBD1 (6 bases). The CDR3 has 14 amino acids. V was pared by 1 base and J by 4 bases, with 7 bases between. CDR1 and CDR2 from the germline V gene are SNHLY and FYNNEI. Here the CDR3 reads CASSEGTVNEKLFF. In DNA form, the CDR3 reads TGTGCCAGCAGTGAAGGGACAGTTAATGAAAAACTGTTTTTT.

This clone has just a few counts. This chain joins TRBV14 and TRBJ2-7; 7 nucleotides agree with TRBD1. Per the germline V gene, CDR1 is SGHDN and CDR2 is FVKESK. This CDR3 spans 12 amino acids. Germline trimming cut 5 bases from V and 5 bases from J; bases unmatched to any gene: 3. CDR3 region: CASSVGGNEQYF. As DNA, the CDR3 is TGTGCCAGCAGCGTAGGGGGCAACGAGCAGTACTTC.

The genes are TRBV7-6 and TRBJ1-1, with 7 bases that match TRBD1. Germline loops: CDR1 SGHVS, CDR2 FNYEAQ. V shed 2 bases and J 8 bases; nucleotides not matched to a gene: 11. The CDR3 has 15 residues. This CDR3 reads CASSLNRGGGREAFF. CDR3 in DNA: TGTGCCAGCAGCTTAAACAGGGGCGGTGGAAGGGAAGCTTTCTTT.

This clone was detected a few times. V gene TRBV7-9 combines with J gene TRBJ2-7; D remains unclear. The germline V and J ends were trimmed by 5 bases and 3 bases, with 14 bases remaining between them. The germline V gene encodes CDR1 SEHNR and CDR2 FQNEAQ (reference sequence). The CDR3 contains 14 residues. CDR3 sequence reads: CASSTRHMDYEQYF. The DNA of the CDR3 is TGTGCCAGCAGCACCCGACACATGGACTACGAGCAGTACTTC.

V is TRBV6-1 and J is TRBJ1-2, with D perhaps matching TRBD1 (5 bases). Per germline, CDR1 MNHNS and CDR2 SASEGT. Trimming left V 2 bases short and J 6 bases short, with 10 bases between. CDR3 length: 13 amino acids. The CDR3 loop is CASSEQGGNGYTF. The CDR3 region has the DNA TGTGCCAGCAGTGAACAGGGCGGGAATGGCTACACCTTC.

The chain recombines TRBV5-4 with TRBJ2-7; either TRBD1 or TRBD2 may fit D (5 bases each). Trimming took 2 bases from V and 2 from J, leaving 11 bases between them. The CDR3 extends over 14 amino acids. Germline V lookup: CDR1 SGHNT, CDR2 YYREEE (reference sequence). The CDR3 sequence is CASSFRDRAYEQYF. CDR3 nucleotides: TGTGCCAGCAGCTTCCGGGACCGAGCCTACGAGCAGTACTTC.

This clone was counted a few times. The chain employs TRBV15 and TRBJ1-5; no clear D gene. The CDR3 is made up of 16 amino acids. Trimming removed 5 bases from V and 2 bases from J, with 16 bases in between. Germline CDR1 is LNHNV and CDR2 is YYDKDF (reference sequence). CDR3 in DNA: TGTGCCACCAGCCCAGGATCGTTCGGAGGCAATCAGCCCCAGCATTTT. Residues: CATSPGSFGGNQPQHF. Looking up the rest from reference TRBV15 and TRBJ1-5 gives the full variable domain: DAMVIQNPRYQVTQFGKPVTLSCSQTLNHNVMYWYQQKSSQAPKLLFHYYDKDFNNEADTPDNFQSRRPNTSFCFLDIRSPGLGDTAMYLCATSPGSFGGNQPQHFGDGTRLSIL.

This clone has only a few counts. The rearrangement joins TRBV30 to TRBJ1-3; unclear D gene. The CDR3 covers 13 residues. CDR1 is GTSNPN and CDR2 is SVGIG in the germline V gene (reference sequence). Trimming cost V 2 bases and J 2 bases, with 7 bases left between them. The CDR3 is CAWSWRAGNTIYF. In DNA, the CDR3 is TGTGCCTGGAGTTGGCGGGCTGGAAACACCATATATTTT.